The 8 T cell receptor beta chains below all came from one sample that was sequenced in a study of T cell responses to AZD1222 COVID-19 vaccine. The protocol was immunoSEQ multiplex PCR, while the TCRdb copy is restricted to in-frame clones and leaves out a portion. The data hold around 100,000 clones, with about 88% observed a single time. The material was peripheral blood, obtained on day 0 of AZD1222 vaccination. The receptors derive from an adult in good health.

The chain recombines TRBV11-2 with TRBJ1-5, with unresolved D. V lost 1 base and J 5 bases, leaving 9 bases between the germline ends. This CDR3 has 14 amino acids. CDR1 and CDR2 (germline): SGHAT, FQNNGV. The CDR3 bases are TGTGCCAGCAGCTTAGGAGGGATCGATCAGCCCCAGCATTTT. Amino acid sequence: CASSLGGIDQPQHF. The variable domain in full, completed from reference TRBV11-2 and TRBJ1-5, reads EAGVAQSPRYKIIEKRQSVAFWCNPISGHATLYWYQQILGQGPKLLIQFQNNGVVDDSQLPKDRFSAERLKGVDSTLKIQPAKLEDSAVYLCASSLGGIDQPQHFGDGTRLSIL.

The V call is TRBV5-8, the J call TRBJ1-1; no clear D gene. Trimming removed 7 bases at V and 2 bases at J, with 15 bases between. Germline assignment: CDR1 SGHTS and CDR2 YDEGEE. CDR3 length: 14 amino acids. The CDR3 sequence is CASGKSAENTEAFF. CDR3 in DNA: TGTGCCAGCGGAAAGTCCGCGGAAAACACTGAAGCTTTCTTT. The full variable domain, in which reference TRBV5-8 and TRBJ1-1 provide the parts outside the CDR3, is EAGVTQSPTHLIKTRGQQATLRCSPISGHTSVYWYQQALGLGLQFLLWYDEGEERNRGNFPPRFSGRQFPNYSSELNVNALELEDSALYLCASGKSAENTEAFFGQGTRLTVV.

This clone was counted only a few times. This sequence joins TRBV4-1 and TRBJ2-2; perhaps D is TRBD1 or TRBD2 (5 bases each). V lost 0 bases to trimming and J lost 4 bases, with 6 bases between them. The CDR3 loop spans 14 amino acids. CDR1 is MGHRA, CDR2 YSYEKL, per germline. The CDR3 DNA is TGCGCCAGCAGCCAAGAGGGGGTCACCGGGGAGCTGTTTTTT. Translation: CASSQEGVTGELFF.

CDR3 sequence reads: CASRGGLAGLYGYTF. In DNA, the CDR3 is TGTGCCAGCAGGGGTGGATTGGCAGGCCTTTATGGCTACACCTTC. The chain links TRBV2 to TRBJ1-2, with unresolved D. The CDR3 spans 15 residues. V was cut by 6 bases and J by 5 bases, with 19 bases left in between. Germline V gives CDR1 SNHLY, CDR2 FYNNEI.

CDR3 residues: CASSYSGTSGSHEQFF. The CDR3 DNA reads as TGTGCCAGCAGTTACTCCGGGACTAGCGGGAGCCATGAGCAGTTCTTC. This rearrangement joins TRBV6-5 to TRBJ2-1; 14 positions match TRBD2. Germline CDR1 is MNHEY and CDR2 is SVGAGI. V shed 0 bases, J shed 8 bases, and the junction held 3 bases outside the gene matches. This CDR3 contains 16 residues.

This chain joins TRBV13 and TRBJ1-2, with TRBD1 matching over 7 bases. The length of the CDR3 is 17 residues. J was trimmed by 0 bases and V by 8 bases; bases with no gene match: 15. Germline CDR1 PRHDT, CDR2 FYEKMQ (reference sequence). The CDR3, as DNA: TGTGCCAGCCGACAAATCGAGCTGGGACAGACTAACTATGGCTACACCTTC. It specifies CASRQIELGQTNYGYTF.

The chain couples TRBV5-6 to TRBJ1-2, with 7 nucleotides matching TRBD1. There are 14 residues in the CDR3. Germline V CDR1 and CDR2: SGHDT, YYEEEE. V was pared by 0 bases and J by 2 bases, with 1 base of the junction left unmatched. CDR3 protein: CASSLGDRNYGYTF. The CDR3 region has the DNA TGTGCCAGCAGCTTGGGGGACAGAAACTATGGCTACACCTTC.

This clone was observed once. This chain connects TRBV7-2 to TRBJ1-3; TRBD1 might be the D (5 bases). Trimming left V 2 bases short and J 6 bases short, with 11 bases between. The CDR3 sequence is 14 residues long. Germline CDR1 SGHTA, CDR2 FQGNSA. DNA for the CDR3: TGTGCCAGCAGCTTATCAGCAGGGTTAAACACCATATATTTT. It codes for CASSLSAGLNTIYF. The variable domain in full, with the rest retrieved from reference TRBV7-2 and TRBJ1-3, is GAGVSQSPSNKVTEKGKDVELRCDPISGHTALYWYRQSLGQGLEFLIYFQGNSAPDKSGLPSDRFSAERTGGSVSTLTIQRTQQEDSAVYLCASSLSAGLNTIYFGEGSWLTVV.